This T cell receptor (beta chain) was captured by sequencing in a study of human T cells and chemical hapten exposure. Study background: Scalp application of diphenylcyclopropenone was performed weekly in patients across the entire roughly 23-week study. Across samples, TCR yields varied, mostly owing to small differences in pooled library volumes.

The CDR3 is 18 residues long. Germline V gives CDR1 DFQATT, CDR2 SNEGSKA (reference sequence). The V gene lost 3 bases and the J gene lost 7 bases, with 28 bases spanning the gap. This clonotype appeared many times. Its antigen is not identified. In TCRdb, the RACE reads were re-called with MiXCR into one record per CDR3 protein. The sample shows approximately 85,000 distinct CDR3 sequences, roughly 10% of them seen only once. The study's findings and limits: Because all patients had alopecia, their immune responses might differ from healthy ones. Expanded TCRs made up significantly more big CDR3 similarity clusters than controls did.

Time point specified: patch test 2, 6 weeks after DPC sensitization. Documented treatment: therapeutic diphenylcyclopropenone sensitization with weekly scalp DPC. The sequence was collected from a woman in her 30s with alopecia areata. Some clones in this sample may be carry-over from other donors' samples. The sample in question was whole blood, obtained in connection with sensitization to the hapten diphenylcyclopropenone (DPC). The chain links TRBV20-1 to TRBJ2-1, with a tentative D call TRBD2 (6 bases). The chain's CDR3 is CSASNLRPPGLLVNEQFF. The CDR3 nucleotides read TGCAGTGCTAGTAATCTTCGACCCCCGGGACTCCTAGTTAATGAGCAGTTCTTC.